One and the same sample provided the 13 T cell receptor beta chains below, sequenced in a study of T cell responses to AZD1222 COVID-19 vaccine. Sequenced by immunoSEQ multiplex PCR; TCRdb stores in-frame clones only, minus some. The sample carries 120,000 or so clones, 75% to 90% recorded once. The sample was peripheral blood, taken on day 0 of AZD1222 vaccination. The receptor set was obtained from an adult in good health.

The CDR3 region has the DNA TGTGCCAGCAGTACCGTTGGCAATCAGCCCCAGCATTTT. This gives the protein CASSTVGNQPQHF. This chain connects TRBV6-5 to TRBJ1-5, with D hard to call. The germline V gene has CDR1 MNHEY and CDR2 SVGAGI. CDR3 length equals 13 residues. Trimming left V 5 bases short and J 2 bases short, with 7 bases between.

This chain connects TRBV5-1 to TRBJ1-5, with D perhaps TRBD1 (5 bases). The V gene's germline CDR1 is SGHRS and CDR2 YFSETQ. This CDR3 has 14 amino acids. Between the trimmed V and J ends, which lost 4 bases and 3 bases, there was a span of 11 bases. DNA of the CDR3: TGCGCCAGCAGCCCCGGGGCCGACAATCAGCCCCAGCATTTT. Its translation: CASSPGADNQPQHF.

This rearrangement joins TRBV18 to TRBJ1-4, with D possibly TRBD1 on 6 matching bases. Germline V CDR1 and CDR2: KGHSH, LQKENI. Between the trimmed V and J ends, which lost 2 bases and 8 bases, there was a span of 9 bases. The CDR3 covers 13 residues. In DNA form, the CDR3 reads TGTGCCAGCTCACCAGCAGGGGAGGAAAAACTGTTTTTT. It encodes CASSPAGEEKLFF. The full variable domain, rest sourced from reference TRBV18 and TRBJ1-4, is NAGVMQNPRHLVRRRGQEARLRCSPMKGHSHVYWYRQLPEEGLKFMVYLQKENIIDESGMPKERFSAEFPKEGPSILRIQQVVRGDSAAYFCASSPAGEEKLFFGSGTQLSVL.

The gene calls are TRBV5-4 and TRBJ1-3; D possibly corresponds to TRBD1 (6 bases). CDR3 length: 14 amino acids. V was trimmed by 3 bases and J by 3 bases, leaving 10 bases between them. Germline CDR1 SGHNT, CDR2 YYREEE (reference sequence). DNA for the CDR3: TGTGCCAGCAGCTCCGAGGGGGTTGGAAACACCATATATTTT. Translated: CASSSEGVGNTIYF.

This chain joins TRBV5-4 and TRBJ2-5; 8 nucleotides match TRBD1. Germline V gene data show CDR1 as SGHNT and CDR2 as YYREEE (reference sequence). Trimming at V came to 0 bases and at J to 4 bases, leaving 8 bases not matched to a gene. This CDR3 is 16 amino acids long. CDR3 loop: CASSLERTGFLETQYF. CDR3 nucleotides: TGTGCCAGCAGCTTGGAGCGGACAGGGTTTCTAGAGACCCAGTACTTC. Together with reference TRBV5-4 and TRBJ2-5, the CDR3 gives the full variable domain: ETGVTQSPTHLIKTRGQQVTLRCSSQSGHNTVSWYQQALGQGPQFIFQYYREEENGRGNFPPRFSGLQFPNYSSELNVNALELDDSALYLCASSLERTGFLETQYFGPGTRLLVL.

The chain is built from TRBV16 and TRBJ1-4; 8 positions agree with TRBD1. V lost 3 bases, J lost 8 bases, and 8 bases stayed unmatched. The germline V gene encodes CDR1 KGHSY and CDR2 FQNENV. The CDR3 is 15 residues long. CDR3: CASSQSGTGEEKLFF. CDR3 nucleotides: TGTGCCAGCAGCCAGTCCGGGACAGGAGAGGAAAAACTGTTTTTT.

The chain has TRBV6-5 and TRBJ1-2; D is undetermined. CDR1 MNHEY and CDR2 SVGAGI come from the germline V gene. The CDR3 is 12 amino acids. The V end was cut by 2 bases, the J end by 6 bases, with 7 bases between. Written as DNA, the CDR3 is TGTGCCAGCAGTTACGACGGGGATGGCTACACCTTC. It codes for CASSYDGDGYTF.

The chain uses TRBV7-9 and TRBJ1-4; TRBD1 agrees at 10 bases. This CDR3 has 14 amino acids. Germline CDR1 reads SEHNR; CDR2 reads FQNEAQ (reference sequence). V shed 8 bases, J shed 6 bases, and the junction held 6 bases outside the gene matches. The CDR3 is CASRAGTGDEKLFF. The CDR3 DNA is TGTGCCAGCCGAGCCGGGACAGGGGATGAAAAACTGTTTTTT.

V is TRBV5-1 and J is TRBJ2-2, with D tentatively TRBD2 (5 bases). The germline V gene has CDR1 SGHRS and CDR2 YFSETQ. The CDR3 is 14 residues long. V dropped 2 bases and J dropped 6 bases, with 11 bases sitting between them. The CDR3 nucleotides are TGCGCCAGCAGCTTAGACGGGAATGCCGGGGAGCTGTTTTTT. Its protein product is CASSLDGNAGELFF.

The chain combines TRBV18 with TRBJ1-4; the D gene is possibly TRBD1 (5 bases). The CDR3 contains 15 residues. The V gene lost 6 bases and the J gene lost 5 bases, with 16 bases spanning the gap. Germline lookup yields CDR1 KGHSH and CDR2 LQKENI. The CDR3 DNA sequence: TGTGCCAGCTCTTTGACCCAGGGTCGGAATGAAAAACTGTTTTTT. Protein sequence: CASSLTQGRNEKLFF. Full variable domain (outside the CDR3, taken from reference TRBV18 and TRBJ1-4): NAGVMQNPRHLVRRRGQEARLRCSPMKGHSHVYWYRQLPEEGLKFMVYLQKENIIDESGMPKERFSAEFPKEGPSILRIQQVVRGDSAAYFCASSLTQGRNEKLFFGSGTQLSVL.

The chain uses TRBV3-1 (or the pseudogene TRBV3-2) and TRBJ1-4; TRBD1 aligns across 7 bases. This CDR3 spans 17 amino acids. Looked up from germline, CDR1 is LGHDT and CDR2 is YNNKEL (reference sequence). Losses at the gene ends were 1 base for V and 6 bases for J; bases not matched to a gene: 11. The CDR3 reads CASSQGGPQGVYEKLFF. In DNA, the CDR3 is TGTGCCAGCAGCCAAGGGGGACCTCAGGGGGTTTATGAAAAACTGTTTTTT.

The chain recombines TRBV2 with TRBJ2-5; 9 nucleotides line up with TRBD1. CDR1 is SNHLY and CDR2 is FYNNEI in the germline V gene. CDR3 size: 15 residues. Trimming removed 10 bases from V and 4 bases from J; junction bases left unmatched: 13. In DNA, the CDR3 is TGTGCCAACGCAGCCGGGACAGGGATTCGAGAGACCCAGTACTTC. Its protein product is CANAAGTGIRETQYF. Using reference TRBV2 and TRBJ2-5 for the parts outside the CDR3, the full variable domain is EPEVTQTPSHQVTQMGQEVILRCVPISNHLYFYWYRQILGQKVEFLVSFYNNEISEKSEIFDDQFSVERPDGSNFTLKIRSTKLEDSAMYFCANAAGTGIRETQYFGPGTRLLVL.

J is TRBJ2-1 and V is TRBV23-1; D call uncertain. TRBV23-1 falls under the ORF class, with uncertain function. V was pared by 0 bases and J by 13 bases, with 13 bases between. This CDR3 contains 13 residues. The CDR3 region has the DNA TGCGCCAGCAGTCAATCGCCCCGAGACGGACAGTTCTTC. Translation gives CASSQSPRDGQFF.